The 16 T cell receptor beta chains listed next were all sequenced from one sample in a study of shared clonotypes between healthy human individuals. Assay used: immunoSEQ multiplex PCR; TCRdb lists only in-frame clones, some missing. Of 550,000 to 750,000 clones in the sample, 92% are singletons; the top ten hold 24%. Naive CD8 populations comprised CD45RO-negative cells positively selected for CCR7, excluding terminally differentiated effector memory CD45RA+ cells. The sequencing sample was made of naive CD8+ T cells sorted from blood. The origin of the receptors is a man younger than 40 in good health.

In nucleotides, the CDR3 is TGTGCCAGCAGCTTAGCGCTTAGGGACGCTTTCTTT. This sequence encodes CASSLALRDAFF. This chain connects TRBV7-9 to TRBJ1-1; the D gene is possibly TRBD1 (5 bases). In germline, CDR1 is SEHNR, CDR2 FQNEAQ (reference sequence). This CDR3 comprises 12 residues. The V end lost 0 bases, the J end lost 11 bases, and 10 bases lay between the germline ends.

The DNA for the CDR3 is TGTGCCAGCAGCCAAGATTTTTCGGACAATGAGCAGTTCTTC. It codes for CASSQDFSDNEQFF. The chain combines TRBV14 with TRBJ2-1; D is ambiguous. Looked up from germline, CDR1 is SGHDN and CDR2 is FVKESK. This CDR3 has 14 residues. V dropped 0 bases and J dropped 5 bases, with 8 bases sitting between them.

J is TRBJ2-1 and V is TRBV7-9; no clear D. V was clipped by 4 bases and J by 6 bases, with 16 bases between them. Per germline, CDR1 SEHNR and CDR2 FQNEAQ (reference sequence). The CDR3 totals 15 residues. DNA for the CDR3: TGTGCCAGCAGCTACCCTCACACGGCCCTCAATGAGCAGTTCTTC. Its protein is CASSYPHTALNEQFF.

The chain recombines TRBV10-3 with TRBJ2-5, with D unclear. The CDR3 is made up of 14 amino acids. CDR1 is ENHRY, CDR2 SYGVKD, per germline. V gave up 2 bases and J gave up 2 bases, with 9 bases separating them. The DNA for the CDR3 is TGTGCCATCAGTGAGGGACGGGTTCAAGAGACCCAGTACTTC. Translated, it gives CAISEGRVQETQYF.

The chain is built from TRBV6-1 and TRBJ2-1; D not resolved. Looked up from germline, CDR1 is MNHNS and CDR2 is SASEGT. The CDR3 totals 14 residues. Trimming stripped 2 bases from V and 6 bases from J, with 11 bases between. The CDR3 sequence: CASSEFRSPNEQFF. CDR3 coding DNA: TGTGCCAGCAGTGAATTCAGGTCCCCCAATGAGCAGTTCTTC.

In its sample, this clone was seen once. This chain uses TRBV7-9 with TRBJ2-7; TRBD1 aligns across 11 bases. With V trimmed by 5 bases and J by 3 bases, 6 bases remained unmatched. Germline CDR1 reads SEHNR; CDR2 reads FQNEAQ (reference sequence). This CDR3 comprises 15 residues. As DNA, the CDR3 is TGTGCCAGCAGCCCACCGGGACAGGGGGGCTACGAGCAGTACTTC. This translates into CASSPPGQGGYEQYF. The variable domain in full, completed from reference TRBV7-9 and TRBJ2-7, reads DTGVSQNPRHKITKRGQNVTFRCDPISEHNRLYWYRQTLGQGPEFLTYFQNEAQLEKSRLLSDRFSAERPKGSFSTLEIQRTEQGDSAMYLCASSPPGQGGYEQYFGPGTRLTVT.

This clone was picked up one time. The chain is built from TRBV27 and TRBJ1-5; D is unresolved. CDR3 length equals 13 residues. CDR1 MNHEY and CDR2 SMNVEV come from the germline V gene (reference sequence). Trimming took 3 bases from V and 6 from J, leaving 9 bases between them. The CDR3 sequence is CASSFGRSQPQHF. For the CDR3, the DNA is TGTGCCAGCAGTTTCGGACGATCTCAGCCCCAGCATTTT.

J is TRBJ2-3 and V is TRBV11-2; the match to TRBD2 covers 12 bases. Germline V gene sequence: CDR1 SGHAT, CDR2 FQNNGV. V trimming: 1 base; J trimming: 2 bases; junction bases outside the gene matches: 4. This CDR3 spans 17 amino acids. CDR3 in amino acids: CASSLVGTSGPTDTQYF. The CDR3 bases are TGTGCCAGCAGCTTAGTCGGGACTAGCGGGCCCACAGATACGCAGTATTTT.

This chain links TRBV6-5 with TRBJ1-1, with D uncertain. Germline V CDR1 and CDR2: MNHEY, SVGAGI. CDR3 length: 11 amino acids. Trimming took 5 bases from V and 10 from J, leaving 11 bases between them. CDR3 sequence: CASSLGPLAFF. The CDR3, as DNA: TGTGCCAGCAGTCTGGGCCCGTTAGCTTTCTTT.

The V gene is TRBV28, the J gene TRBJ1-2; D is undetermined. Looked up from germline, CDR1 is MDHEN and CDR2 is SYDVKM. The length of the CDR3 is 13 residues. The V gene lost 3 bases and the J gene lost 2 bases, with 7 bases spanning the gap. CDR3 bases: TGTGCCAGCAGTTTTGGTCGGAACTATGGCTACACCTTC. It codes for CASSFGRNYGYTF.

This clone has more than one count but fewer than ten. V is TRBV6-1 and J is TRBJ1-1; the D gene is possibly TRBD1 (5 bases). Deletions cut 1 base from V and 2 bases from J, with 14 bases between. CDR1 MNHNS and CDR2 SASEGT come from the germline V gene. This CDR3 is 16 amino acids long. In DNA form, the CDR3 reads TGTGCCAGCAGTGAAGTCATGGGGGAACGTAACACTGAAGCTTTCTTT. Amino acid sequence: CASSEVMGERNTEAFF.

This chain uses TRBV14 with TRBJ1-1; 7 nucleotides line up with TRBD1. Germline V gene sequence: CDR1 SGHDN, CDR2 FVKESK. V lost 4 bases, J lost 4 bases, and 3 bases stayed unmatched. The CDR3 length is 13 residues. The CDR3 DNA follows: TGTGCCAGCAGCCCTGGACAGGTCACTGAAGCTTTCTTT. Translating it yields CASSPGQVTEAFF.

The rearrangement links TRBV7-2 to TRBJ2-1; TRBD2 matches 12 bases. J gave up 11 bases and V 4 bases, and 12 bases lay outside the gene matches. Germline values: CDR1 SGHTA, CDR2 FQGNSA. This CDR3 spans 16 amino acids. The CDR3 region has the DNA TGTGCCAGCAGCTCCTATCCACGACTAGCGGGAGTAAAGCAGTTCTTC. Residues: CASSSYPRLAGVKQFF. The full variable domain, its missing parts supplied by reference TRBV7-2 and TRBJ2-1, is GAGVSQSPSNKVTEKGKDVELRCDPISGHTALYWYRQSLGQGLEFLIYFQGNSAPDKSGLPSDRFSAERTGGSVSTLTIQRTQQEDSAVYLCASSSYPRLAGVKQFFGPGTRLTVL.

This sequence joins TRBV7-9 and TRBJ2-2; D gene ambiguous. The V and J ends lost 5 bases and 1 base respectively, with 14 bases between them. Germline V gene sequence: CDR1 SEHNR, CDR2 FQNEAQ (reference sequence). The CDR3 consists of 16 residues. The CDR3 spells CASSPPSRGNTGELFF. CDR3 sequence (DNA): TGTGCCAGCAGCCCCCCGAGTCGAGGGAACACCGGGGAGCTGTTTTTT.

DNA for the CDR3: TGTGCCAGCAGCGCCGGGCCGGAAGATACGCAGTATTTT. This sequence encodes CASSAGPEDTQYF. The chain recombines TRBV9 with TRBJ2-3; the D is unclear. Per the germline V gene, CDR1 is SGDLS and CDR2 is YYNGEE. This CDR3 comprises 13 residues. V lost 3 bases, J lost 5 bases, and 10 bases lay in between.

The rearrangement joins TRBV5-1 to TRBJ2-3; a weak D match, TRBD1 (6 bases). The germline CDR1 and CDR2 sequences are SGHRS and YFSETQ. The CDR3 sequence is 16 residues long. V shed 1 base and J shed 1 base, with 13 bases lying between them. CDR3 coding DNA: TGCGCCAGCAGCTTGATACCGGGACAAGGCACAGATACGCAGTATTTT. It encodes CASSLIPGQGTDTQYF.